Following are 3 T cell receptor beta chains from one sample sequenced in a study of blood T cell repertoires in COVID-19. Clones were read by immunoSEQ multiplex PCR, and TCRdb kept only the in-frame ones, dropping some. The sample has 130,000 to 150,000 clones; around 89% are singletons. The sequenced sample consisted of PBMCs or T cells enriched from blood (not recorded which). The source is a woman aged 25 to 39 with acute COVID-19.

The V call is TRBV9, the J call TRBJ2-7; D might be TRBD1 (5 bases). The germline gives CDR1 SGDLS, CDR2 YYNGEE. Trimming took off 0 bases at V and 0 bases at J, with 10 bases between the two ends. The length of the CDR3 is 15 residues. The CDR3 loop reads CASSVGGSSSYEQYF. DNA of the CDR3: TGTGCCAGCAGCGTAGGGGGCAGTAGCTCCTACGAGCAGTACTTC.

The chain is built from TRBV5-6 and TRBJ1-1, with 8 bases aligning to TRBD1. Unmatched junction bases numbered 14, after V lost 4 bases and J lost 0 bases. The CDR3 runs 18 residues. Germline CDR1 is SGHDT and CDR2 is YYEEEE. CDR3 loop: CASSLDRDRSIMNTEAFF. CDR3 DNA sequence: TGTGCCAGCAGCCTGGACCGGGACAGGAGTATAATGAACACTGAAGCTTTCTTT.

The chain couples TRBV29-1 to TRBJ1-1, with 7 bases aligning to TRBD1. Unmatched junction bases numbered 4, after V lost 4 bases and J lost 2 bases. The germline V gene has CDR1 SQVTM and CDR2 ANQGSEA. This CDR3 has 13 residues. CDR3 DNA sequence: TGCAGCGTTGTTGGGACAGCAAACACTGAAGCTTTCTTT. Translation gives CSVVGTANTEAFF. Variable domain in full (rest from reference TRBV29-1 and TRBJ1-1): SAVISQKPSRDICQRGTSLTIQCQVDSQVTMMFWYRQQPGQSLTLIATANQGSEATYESGFVIDKFPISRPNLTFSTLTVSNMSPEDSSIYLCSVVGTANTEAFFGQGTRLTVV.